Below are 20 T cell receptor beta chains sequenced from a single sample in a study of blood T cell repertoires in COVID-19 (dated by TCRdb to 2019 to 2021). The library was prepared using the immunoSEQ multiplex PCR assay. Here the immuneACCESS table is served through TCRdb, limited to in-frame sequences with V and J called. Missing clones are a known gap in these copies; in checked studies unresolved V genes cover under half, and the rest lacks a known reason. A total of 200,000 to 300,000 clones appear in this sample, approximately 88% of them only once. Of the sample, about 2.3% falls within the top ten clones. Source material: PBMCs or T cells enriched from blood (not recorded which). Receptors originate from a woman aged 40 to 55 with acute COVID-19.

The rearrangement joins TRBV6-2 or TRBV6-3 to TRBJ1-1; D perhaps matches TRBD1 (6 bases). Per germline, CDR1 MNHEY and CDR2 SVGEGT. V was clipped by 0 bases and J by 3 bases, with 11 bases between them. CDR3 size: 15 residues. The CDR3 nucleotides read TGTGCCAGCAGTTACTCGAACAGGGCAGACACTGAAGCTTTCTTT. Amino acids: CASSYSNRADTEAFF.

This clone was seen a single time. This rearrangement joins TRBV2 to TRBJ2-5, with D perhaps TRBD1 (6 bases). CDR3 length: 15 amino acids. Germline loops: CDR1 SNHLY, CDR2 FYNNEI. V was shortened by 5 bases and J by 3 bases, with 16 bases between the two germline ends. The CDR3 nucleotides read TGTGCCAGCAGTACGGACAGCCAGACAGAAGAGACCCAGTACTTC. It yields the protein CASSTDSQTEETQYF.

The chain joins TRBV5-1 to TRBJ2-1, with D hard to call. The CDR3 spans 15 residues. Germline V lookup: CDR1 SGHRS, CDR2 YFSETQ. V lost 4 bases to trimming and J lost 9 bases, with 20 bases between them. CDR3 protein: CASSASESRNGEQFF. The CDR3 DNA reads TGCGCCAGCAGCGCAAGCGAGTCTAGGAACGGTGAGCAGTTCTTC.

The rearrangement joins TRBV3-1 (or the pseudogene TRBV3-2) to TRBJ1-4; the D is unclear. The CDR3 contains 17 residues. V was trimmed by 4 bases and J by 0 bases, leaving 15 bases between them. From germline, CDR1 is LGHDT and CDR2 YNNKEL (reference sequence). In DNA, the CDR3 is TGTGCCAGCAGCCCGACCGGGAGATCAACAACTAATGAAAAACTGTTTTTT. Encoded protein: CASSPTGRSTTNEKLFF.

This chain joins TRBV6-5 and TRBJ2-3, with 9 bases matching TRBD2. V lost 7 bases and J lost 6; bases outside the gene matches: 8. The CDR3 has 14 residues. The germline V gene has CDR1 MNHEY and CDR2 SVGAGI. CDR3 protein: CASKIAGVGDTQYF. The CDR3 DNA reads as TGTGCCAGCAAAATAGCGGGAGTAGGGGATACGCAGTATTTT.

V is TRBV27 and J is TRBJ1-1, with a possible D match to TRBD1 (5 bases). V was pared by 8 bases and J by 1 base, with 17 bases between. Germline CDR1 reads MNHEY; CDR2 reads SMNVEV (reference sequence). The CDR3 has 15 residues. The CDR3 is CASRSHGTPNTEAFF. The DNA for the CDR3 is TGTGCCAGCCGCTCCCACGGGACTCCGAACACTGAAGCTTTCTTT.

The V call is TRBV10-3, the J call TRBJ2-2, with TRBD1 matching 7 bases. This CDR3 has 15 amino acids. The V segment lost 6 bases and the J segment 5 bases; nucleotides outside the gene matches: 9. Germline CDR1 ENHRY, CDR2 SYGVKD. CDR3 sequence: CAISTTGITTGELFF. The CDR3 bases are TGTGCCATCAGCACGACAGGGATTACGACCGGGGAGCTGTTTTTT.

The chain joins TRBV6-4 to TRBJ1-4; D unresolved. V shed 5 bases and J shed 2 bases, with 3 bases lying between them. CDR1 and CDR2 (germline): MRHNA, SNTAGT. This CDR3 is 12 amino acids long. Here the CDR3 DNA reads TGTGCCAGCAGTCCGACTAATGAAAAACTGTTTTTT. Translation gives CASSPTNEKLFF.

The chain joins TRBV3-1 (or the pseudogene TRBV3-2) to TRBJ2-7, with 9 bases aligning to TRBD1. Germline CDR1 is LGHDT and CDR2 is YNNKEL (reference sequence). V was pared by 4 bases and J by 3 bases, with 13 bases of the junction left unmatched. CDR3 length: 17 amino acids. The CDR3 reads CASSRELGDREIYEQYV. The CDR3 nucleotides read TGTGCCAGCAGCCGCGAACTCGGGGACAGGGAAATCTACGAGCAGTACGTC.

The chain carries TRBV6-5 and TRBJ2-5; 9 positions agree with TRBD1. The CDR3 loop spans 15 amino acids. Germline CDR1 and CDR2: MNHEY and SVGAGI. Germline trimming cut 10 bases from V and 5 bases from J; bases unmatched to any gene: 14. The CDR3 sequence is CAIGGAGQGRETQYF. CDR3 coding DNA: TGTGCCATCGGTGGTGCGGGACAGGGTAGGGAGACCCAGTACTTC.

This rearrangement joins TRBV5-5 to TRBJ1-1; 8 bases match TRBD1. V lost 0 bases to trimming and J lost 3 bases; unmatched junction nucleotides: 7. The CDR3 has 16 amino acids. Germline V gene data show CDR1 as SGHKS and CDR2 as YYEKEE (reference sequence). CDR3 loop: CASSLGRDRRDTEAFF. The CDR3 region has the DNA TGTGCCAGCAGCTTGGGCCGGGACAGGCGGGACACTGAAGCTTTCTTT.

The chain employs TRBV18 and TRBJ1-2, with D possibly being TRBD1 (5 bases). V was pared by 2 bases and J by 2 bases, with 18 bases between. The CDR3 runs 17 residues. In germline, CDR1 is KGHSH, CDR2 LQKENI. The CDR3 spells CASSPVGGIGANYGYTF. CDR3 bases: TGTGCCAGCTCACCAGTCGGGGGGATTGGGGCCAACTATGGCTACACCTTC.

The CDR3 is CASRLVVGPKYV. The DNA for the CDR3 is TGTGCAAGTCGCTTAGTAGTGGGCCCGAAGTACGTC. V is TRBV12-2 and J is TRBJ2-7; TRBD1, the table's D call, was not compared with the DNA. TRBV12-2 is flagged as a pseudogene. The CDR3 consists of 12 residues.

This chain connects TRBV12-1 to TRBJ2-7; the D call of TRBD2 is as the table states it, not checked on the DNA. TRBV12-1 is a pseudogene locus. The CDR3 consists of 18 residues. The DNA of the CDR3 is TGTGCCAGCAGCTCCTATGGACCTCTAGCGGAAACCTACTACGAGCAGTACGTC. Translated, it gives CASSSYGPLAETYYEQYV.

The chain has TRBV19 and TRBJ1-5; TRBD1 matches at 8 bases. Trimming removed 6 bases from V and 6 bases from J; junction bases left unmatched: 10. Germline CDR1 LNHDA, CDR2 SQIVND (reference sequence). The CDR3 covers 15 residues. CDR3 nucleotide sequence: TGTGCCAGTAGGGACCGGGACAGGCCCGTTCAGCCCCAGCATTTT. As protein: CASRDRDRPVQPQHF.

The chain is built from TRBV5-1 and TRBJ2-1; 11 bases match TRBD2. The length of the CDR3 is 13 residues. CDR1 and CDR2 from the germline V gene are SGHRS and YFSETQ. J lost 7 bases, V lost 8 bases, and 5 bases had no gene match. The CDR3 DNA is TGCGCCAGTAGCGGGGGGGCCTTGAATGAGCAGTTCTTC. Protein sequence: CASSGGALNEQFF.

This chain joins TRBV11-2 and TRBJ2-1, with D uncertain. The CDR3 extends over 14 amino acids. V lost 1 base and J 6 bases, leaving 10 bases between the germline ends. The germline gives CDR1 SGHAT, CDR2 FQNNGV. CDR3 in DNA: TGTGCCAGCAGCTTAGTAGTCAGGTCCAATGAGCAGTTCTTC. Translation gives CASSLVVRSNEQFF.

This clone was picked up a small number of times. The chain combines TRBV6-1 with TRBJ1-2; D possibly corresponds to TRBD1 (6 bases). The CDR3 extends over 17 amino acids. Trimming took off 2 bases at V and 2 bases at J, with 18 bases between the two ends. Germline assignment: CDR1 MNHNS and CDR2 SASEGT. The CDR3 region has the DNA TGTGCCAGCAGTGAAAGTCGGGTGACAGGCGCAAACTATGGCTACACCTTC. Amino acid sequence: CASSESRVTGANYGYTF.

This clone was observed a single time. V usage is TRBV2 and J usage is TRBJ2-5; the D gene is possibly TRBD2 (5 bases). This CDR3 contains 14 residues. With 7 bases removed from V and 5 bases from J, the gap between germline ends came to 17 bases. Germline V gene data show CDR1 as SNHLY and CDR2 as FYNNEI. The CDR3 sequence is CASIPRGGLETQYF. In nucleotides, the CDR3 is TGTGCCAGCATTCCCCGGGGTGGTCTTGAGACCCAGTACTTC.

V usage is TRBV7-2 and J usage is TRBJ2-3; 7 nucleotides match TRBD1. With V trimmed by 5 bases and J by 5 bases, 16 bases remained unmatched. This CDR3 comprises 17 residues. CDR1 SGHTA and CDR2 FQGNSA come from the germline V gene. CDR3 sequence: CASSTPSTGSGVDTQYF. As DNA, the CDR3 is TGTGCCAGCAGCACCCCGTCGACAGGGTCCGGGGTAGATACGCAGTATTTT.